Presented here are 32 T cell receptor beta chains from one specimen sequenced in a study of tumor-infiltrating lymphocytes in primary liver carcinoma. Production of TCR beta cDNA used 400 to 650 ng total RNA together with a constant-region primer. Libraries of TCR beta came from three nested multiplex PCR rounds with slightly modified ARM-PCR. TRBV1-TRBV30 forward primers and a C-beta reverse primer were used in the first two PCR rounds, which each ran for approximately 10 cycles. TCRdb passed the multiplex PCR reads through MiXCR, listing each CDR3 protein once. The data hold about 310,000 distinct CDR3 sequences, with over 55% observed a single time. Blood RNA was derived from unsorted whole blood, and germline DNA was extracted too. Sequencing used peripheral blood. Receptors were obtained from a man aged 40-50 years with primary liver carcinoma and hepatitis B virus infection.

Details on this clonotype: A much larger clone is a single base away; this may be a read error. The chain couples TRBV6-2 or TRBV6-3 to TRBJ2-1; 10 positions match TRBD2. With 7 bases clipped from V and 7 bases from J, the junction kept 13 bases outside the gene matches. CDR1 is MNHEY, CDR2 SVGEGT, per germline. The CDR3 consists of 16 residues. CDR3 DNA: TGTGCCAGCAAAAGTTTACGGACTAGCGGATTTAATGAGCAGTTCTTC. It encodes CASKSLRTSGFNEQFF.

The chain joins TRBV7-8 to TRBJ1-6; unclear D gene. Germline-derived CDR1 and CDR2 are SGHVS and FQNEAQ. V lost 1 base and J lost 7, with 8 bases in between. CDR3 length equals 14 residues. The CDR3 region is CASSLVTRNSPLHF. The CDR3 nucleotides read TGTGCCAGCAGCTTAGTGACCAGGAATTCACCCCTCCACTTT. Looking up the rest from reference TRBV7-8 and TRBJ1-6 gives the full variable domain: GAGVSQSPRYKVAKRGQDVALRCDPISGHVSLFWYQQALGQGPEFLTYFQNEAQLDKSGLPSDRFFAERPEGSVSTLKIQRTQQEDSAVYLCASSLVTRNSPLHFGNGTRLTVT.

A remark on this clonotype: The junction and the germline gene differ at one end; a read error may be behind it. V usage is TRBV6-5 and J usage is TRBJ1-5; D not certain. This CDR3 spans 14 amino acids. CDR1 and CDR2 (germline): MNHEY, SVGAGI. The DNA for the CDR3 is TGTACCAGCTCGAGACAAGGGCCAAATCAGCCCCAGCATTTT. Translated, it gives CTSSRQGPNQPQHF.

This clonotype is medium-sized. The chain is built from TRBV29-1 and TRBJ2-3; a weak D match, TRBD2 (5 bases). This CDR3 is 11 amino acids long. Germline-derived CDR1 and CDR2 are SQVTM and ANQGSEA. Trimming pared 7 bases from V and 3 bases from J, leaving 8 bases between. This CDR3 is CSAGKTDTQYF. CDR3 sequence (DNA): TGCAGCGCGGGAAAGACAGATACGCAGTATTTT.

Remarks on this clonotype: One end of the junction does not line up with germline, which may come from a read error. The gene calls are TRBV5-1 and TRBJ1-1; TRBD1 matches at 8 bases. CDR1 is SGHRS, CDR2 YFSETQ, per germline. The CDR3 spans 16 residues. CDR3 sequence: CVSSLPGGGQNTEAFF. CDR3 coding DNA: TGCGTCAGCAGCTTACCAGGGGGCGGGCAGAACACTGAAGCTTTCTTT.

This chain uses TRBV4-2 with TRBJ2-3; D remains ambiguous. Trimming took off 0 bases at V and 10 bases at J, with 14 bases between the two ends. CDR3 length: 14 residues. From germline, CDR1 is LGHNA and CDR2 YNFKEQ. The CDR3 spells CASSQDPIQDAQYF. Here the CDR3 DNA reads TGTGCCAGCAGCCAAGATCCGATCCAGGATGCGCAGTATTTT.

Regarding this clonotype: As the CDR3 is not closed by the conserved phenylalanine or tryptophan, this likely results from a read error. This chain joins TRBV29-1 and TRBJ2-7; 12 bases match TRBD1. CDR3 length: 14 amino acids. CDR1 and CDR2 (germline): SQVTM, ANQGSEA. CDR3 in DNA: TGCATCGTTGTTGGGACAGGGGGCACCTACGAGCAGTACCTC. Translating it yields CIVVGTGGTYEQYL.

This clonotype was counted once. A read error is possible here, since a much larger clone lies one base away. V gene TRBV6-1 combines with J gene TRBJ1-2; D not resolved. Germline CDR1 is MNHNS and CDR2 is SASEGT. The CDR3 consists of 16 residues. The V end was cut by 5 bases, the J end by 0 bases, with 16 bases between. CDR3 sequence: CASSLCPAIANYGYTF. In nucleotides, the CDR3 is TGTGCCAGCAGTTTGTGCCCAGCGATAGCTAACTATGGCTACACCTTC.

A remark on this clonotype: Just one base apart from a much larger clone, this may be a read error. DNA of the CDR3: TGTGCTAGTGCCCTCGGGACGCGGAATAGGGGTGAGCAGTACTTC. Protein product: CASALGTRNRGEQYF. This sequence joins TRBV12-5 and TRBJ2-7; the D gene could be TRBD1 or TRBD2 (5 bases each). Germline CDR1 reads LGHNT; CDR2 reads FRNRAP. This CDR3 is built from 15 residues. V was pared by 7 bases and J by 7 bases, with 23 bases between.

In DNA form, the CDR3 reads TGTGCCAGCAGCTCCGGTGGAGACAAAAACATTCAGTACTTC. As protein: CASSSGGDKNIQYF. The chain recombines TRBV11-2 with TRBJ2-4; D gene uncertain. Germline loops: CDR1 SGHAT, CDR2 FQNNGV. The V end was cut by 4 bases, the J end by 3 bases, with 10 bases between. This CDR3 is built from 14 residues.

This rearrangement joins TRBV11-2 to TRBJ1-1; 9 bases agree with TRBD1. Germline CDR1 is SGHAT and CDR2 is FQNNGV. V trimming: 7 bases; J trimming: 10 bases; junction bases outside the gene matches: 10. This CDR3 region has 13 residues. The CDR3 region is CASNLDRGLRAFF. The CDR3 nucleotides read TGTGCCAGCAACTTGGACAGGGGTTTGAGAGCTTTCTTT.

Comments on this clonotype: A much larger clone lies a single base off, so this may be a read error. The chain combines TRBV6-2 or TRBV6-3 with TRBJ1-5; D unresolved. Germline lookup yields CDR1 MNHEY and CDR2 SVGEGT. CDR3 length: 14 amino acids. The CDR3 spells CASNYAGSRQPQHF. CDR3 DNA: TGTGCCAGCAATTACGCGGGGTCAAGGCAGCCCCAGCATTTT.

The J gene is TRBJ2-7, the V gene TRBV10-3, with TRBD1 matching 9 bases. V shed 6 bases and J 5 bases; nucleotides not matched to a gene: 8. This CDR3 has 14 residues. Germline V gene lookup returns CDR1 ENHRY and CDR2 SYGVKD. The CDR3, as DNA: TGTGCCATCAGCCGGGACAGGGACGTCAACGAGCAGTACTTC. It specifies CAISRDRDVNEQYF.

Remarks on this clonotype: This may stem from a read error, because a much larger clone lies one nucleotide away. The chain is built from TRBV10-3 and TRBJ1-5; D gene unclear. This CDR3 has 13 amino acids. Germline assignment: CDR1 ENHRY and CDR2 SYGVKD. CDR3 bases: TGTGCTAGAGTCGAAGATAGCAATCAGCCCCAGCATTTT. This codes for CARVEDSNQPQHF.

This clonotype was observed a single time. A junction boundary mismatches the germline segment, possibly from a read error. The chain is built from TRBV11-1 and TRBJ2-1; a weak D match, TRBD1 (7 bases). The CDR3 length is 15 residues. Germline CDR1 reads SGHAT; CDR2 reads FQDESV (reference sequence). The chain's CDR3 is CASSLVAGGGGEHFF. The CDR3 nucleotides read TGTGCCAGCAGCTTAGTAGCAGGGGGAGGTGGTGAGCACTTCTTC.

With respect to this clonotype: Germline is not matched at one junction end, which may reflect a read error. V and J are TRBV5-6 and TRBJ2-1; the D call may be TRBD1 or TRBD2 (5 bases each). Germline V gene data show CDR1 as SGHDT and CDR2 as YYEEEE. The CDR3 is made up of 13 amino acids. This chain's CDR3 is CANSLGVEGVAFF. For the CDR3, the DNA is TGTGCCAACAGCTTGGGGGTCGAGGGAGTTGCGTTCTTC.

V usage is TRBV30 and J usage is TRBJ2-1, with D perhaps matching TRBD1 or TRBD2 (5 bases each). From germline, CDR1 is GTSNPN and CDR2 SVGIG (reference sequence). With 4 bases removed from V and 4 bases from J, the gap between germline ends came to 20 bases. This CDR3 spans 16 amino acids. As DNA, the CDR3 is TGTGCCTGGATTTCAGGGCCGCGGGTCCCTTACAATGAGCAGTTCTTC. Amino acid sequence: CAWISGPRVPYNEQFF. Full variable domain (missing parts from reference TRBV30 and TRBJ2-1): SQTIHQWPATLVQPVGSPLSLECTVEGTSNPNLYWYRQAAGRGLQLLFYSVGIGQISSEVPQNLSASRPQDRQFILSSKKLLLSDSGFYLCAWISGPRVPYNEQFFGPGTRLTVL.

The V call is TRBV21-1, the J call TRBJ2-7; the D segment call TRBD2 is taken from the table without a DNA check. TRBV21-1 is a documented pseudogene. The CDR3 sequence is 13 residues long. The CDR3 DNA reads TGTGCCAGCAGCAGGGGAGGGTACTACGAGCAGTACTTC. Translation gives CASSRGGYYEQYF.

This chain connects TRBV11-2 to TRBJ2-5, with 13 bases matching TRBD2. This CDR3 is built from 17 residues. V trimming: 6 bases; J trimming: 5 bases; junction bases outside the gene matches: 12. Germline V gene data show CDR1 as SGHAT and CDR2 as FQNNGV. The CDR3 sequence: CASSGGTSGNPSETQYF. The CDR3 DNA sequence: TGTGCCAGCAGTGGGGGGACTAGCGGGAATCCATCCGAGACCCAGTACTTC. Variable domain in full (rest from reference TRBV11-2 and TRBJ2-5): EAGVAQSPRYKIIEKRQSVAFWCNPISGHATLYWYQQILGQGPKLLIQFQNNGVVDDSQLPKDRFSAERLKGVDSTLKIQPAKLEDSAVYLCASSGGTSGNPSETQYFGPGTRLLVL.

V usage is TRBV5-5 and J usage is TRBJ2-4; tentatively, D is TRBD1 (6 bases). Germline CDR1 and CDR2: SGHKS and YYEKEE (reference sequence). V lost 5 bases and J lost 5, with 17 bases in between. The CDR3 has 15 residues. CDR3 nucleotides: TGTGCCAGCAGTCCGGGTGGGGGCGACCAAAACATTCAGTACTTC. It encodes CASSPGGGDQNIQYF.

The CDR3 here is CASSYTSGNIEELFF. The CDR3, as DNA: TGTGCCAGCAGTTATACTAGCGGGAATATCGAGGAGCTGTTTTTT. The V and J genes are TRBV12-3 or TRBV12-4 and TRBJ2-2, with 10 positions matching TRBD2. Germline trimming cut 4 bases from V and 10 bases from J; bases unmatched to any gene: 9. This CDR3 is 15 amino acids long.

V and J are TRBV29-1 and TRBJ1-2; a possible D gene is TRBD1 (5 bases). Germline V gene lookup returns CDR1 SQVTM and CDR2 ANQGSEA. Trimming removed 6 bases at V and 10 bases at J, with 24 bases between. This CDR3 is built from 14 residues. The CDR3 DNA sequence: TGCAGCGTCCTCCCTGACAAGGACATGAATGTCTACACCTTC. Its protein is CSVLPDKDMNVYTF.

Concerning this clonotype itself: One base away lies a much larger clone, so this may be a sequencing read error. V and J are TRBV6-5 and TRBJ2-1; TRBD2 matches 15 bases. Looked up from germline, CDR1 is MNHEY and CDR2 is SVGAGI. The CDR3 consists of 14 residues. The CDR3 protein is CASMRTSGRAEQIF. Written as DNA, the CDR3 is TGTGCCAGCATGAGGACTAGCGGGAGGGCCGAGCAGATCTTC.

Notes on this clonotype: Possible read error: a much larger clone is one base away. The CDR3 does not end in the conserved phenylalanine or tryptophan, so this is likely a read error. The J gene is TRBJ2-3, the V gene TRBV6-5; D might be TRBD1 or TRBD2, each matching 5 bases. The CDR3 contains 14 residues. Germline loops: CDR1 MNHEY, CDR2 SVGAGI. V was shortened by 10 bases and J by 0 bases, with 14 bases between the two germline ends. The CDR3 reads CATLPGPSTDTQYY. CDR3 sequence (DNA): TGTGCCACCTTACCGGGACCGAGCACAGATACGCAGTATTAT.

In its sample, this clonotype was seen many times. The CDR3 loop reads CASRINHRSYEQYF. The CDR3 nucleotides are TGTGCCAGCAGAATTAATCACAGATCCTACGAGCAGTACTTC. V usage is TRBV6-5 and J usage is TRBJ2-7; D not resolved. Germline lookup yields CDR1 MNHEY and CDR2 SVGAGI. V was trimmed by 6 bases and J by 1 base, leaving 13 bases between them. The CDR3 spans 14 residues.

This clonotype is a singleton in its sample. The V and J genes are TRBV7-2 and TRBJ2-3, with D uncertain. V was shortened by 5 bases and J by 2 bases, with 11 bases between the two germline ends. The CDR3 is 14 amino acids. Germline lookup yields CDR1 SGHTA and CDR2 FQGNSA. DNA for the CDR3: TGTGCCAGCAGCGAGTCAGTGGCCACAGATACGCAGTATTTT. This gives the protein CASSESVATDTQYF.

This sequence joins TRBV5-1 and TRBJ2-5; possible D gene TRBD1, 5 bases. Trimming stripped 0 bases from V and 5 bases from J, with 14 bases between. Germline assignment: CDR1 SGHRS and CDR2 YFSETQ. The CDR3 runs 15 residues. In DNA form, the CDR3 reads TGCGCCAGCAGCTTGGGGGCAGGGCCAGAGGAGACCCAGTACTTC. It yields the protein CASSLGAGPEETQYF.

This clonotype was detected a few times. V is TRBV7-9 and J is TRBJ2-5; D gene uncertain. Trimming stripped 4 bases from V and 3 bases from J, with 9 bases between. This CDR3 comprises 13 residues. The germline V gene encodes CDR1 SEHNR and CDR2 FQNEAQ (reference sequence). The CDR3 bases are TGTGCCAGCAGCTCCGACTGGGAAGAGACCCAGTACTTC. Translation: CASSSDWEETQYF.

On this clonotype itself: A much larger clone is a single base away; this may be a read error. The V and J genes are TRBV11-2 and TRBJ2-3, with 7 positions matching TRBD1. The V and J ends lost 6 bases and 4 bases, in that order; junction bases with no gene match: 10. Germline V gene data show CDR1 as SGHAT and CDR2 as FQNNGV. The CDR3 is 15 residues long. CDR3 protein: CASSSGQILADTQYF. CDR3 bases: TGTGCCAGCAGTTCGGGACAGATTCTCGCAGATACGCAGTATTTT.

In its sample, this clonotype was seen once. This sequence may be a read error, since a much larger clone differs from it by one base. This chain uses TRBV4-2 with TRBJ2-7; D is unclear. The CDR3 has 14 residues. Germline V CDR1 and CDR2: LGHNA, YNFKEQ. The CDR3 is CASSQDQRVYEPYF. CDR3 in DNA: TGTGCCAGCAGCCAAGATCAACGGGTCTACGAGCCGTACTTC.

Of note for this clonotype: Since a much larger clone is just one base distant, this may be a read error. This chain connects TRBV12-3 or TRBV12-4 to TRBJ2-1; D is perhaps TRBD1 (5 bases). The CDR3 runs 13 residues. CDR3 protein: CASSLDWGNELFF. Written as DNA, the CDR3 is TGTGCCAGCAGTTTAGATTGGGGCAATGAGCTGTTCTTC.

This rearrangement joins TRBV29-1 to TRBJ2-5; 7 bases fit TRBD2. CDR1 and CDR2 (germline): SQVTM, ANQGSEA. The CDR3 is 14 amino acids. V shed 4 bases and J 2 bases; nucleotides not matched to a gene: 7. CDR3 DNA: TGCAGCGTTGGAGGGGAGGGGAGTCAAGAGACCCAGTACTTC. It translates to CSVGGEGSQETQYF.